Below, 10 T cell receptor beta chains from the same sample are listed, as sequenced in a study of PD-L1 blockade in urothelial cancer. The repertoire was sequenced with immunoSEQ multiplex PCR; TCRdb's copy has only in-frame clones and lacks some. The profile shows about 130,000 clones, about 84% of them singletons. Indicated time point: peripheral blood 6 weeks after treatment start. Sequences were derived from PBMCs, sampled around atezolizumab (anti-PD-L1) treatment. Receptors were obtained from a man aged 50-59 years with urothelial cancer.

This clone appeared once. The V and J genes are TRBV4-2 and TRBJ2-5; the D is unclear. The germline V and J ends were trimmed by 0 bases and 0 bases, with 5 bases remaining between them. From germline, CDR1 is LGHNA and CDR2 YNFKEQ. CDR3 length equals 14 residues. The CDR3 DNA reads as TGTGCCAGCAGCCAAGATCCCTACCAAGAGACCCAGTACTTC. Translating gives CASSQDPYQETQYF.

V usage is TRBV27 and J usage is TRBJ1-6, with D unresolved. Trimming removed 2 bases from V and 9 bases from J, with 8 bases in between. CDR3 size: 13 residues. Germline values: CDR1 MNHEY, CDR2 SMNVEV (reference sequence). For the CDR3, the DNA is TGTGCCAGCAGTTTAACATTAACTTCACCCCTCCACTTT. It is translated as CASSLTLTSPLHF.

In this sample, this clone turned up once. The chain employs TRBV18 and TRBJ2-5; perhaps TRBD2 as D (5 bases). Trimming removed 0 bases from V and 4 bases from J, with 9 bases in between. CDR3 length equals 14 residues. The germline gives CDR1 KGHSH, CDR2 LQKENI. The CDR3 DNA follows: TGTGCCAGCTCACCACCGGCGAGCGGAGAGACCCAGTACTTC. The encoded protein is CASSPPASGETQYF.

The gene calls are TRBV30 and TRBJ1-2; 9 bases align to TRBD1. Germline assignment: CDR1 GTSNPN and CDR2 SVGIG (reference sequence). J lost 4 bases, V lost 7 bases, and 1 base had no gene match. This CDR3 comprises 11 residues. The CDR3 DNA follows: TGTGCCTCGGACAGGGGCTATGGCTACACCTTC. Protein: CASDRGYGYTF.

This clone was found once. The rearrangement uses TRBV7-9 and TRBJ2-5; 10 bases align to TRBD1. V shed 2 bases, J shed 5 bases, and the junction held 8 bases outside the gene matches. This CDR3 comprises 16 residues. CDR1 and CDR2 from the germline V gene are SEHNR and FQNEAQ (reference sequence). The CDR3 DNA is TGTGCCAGCAGCTTATTGACAGGGGGCCTCCAGGAGACCCAGTACTTC. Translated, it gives CASSLLTGGLQETQYF.

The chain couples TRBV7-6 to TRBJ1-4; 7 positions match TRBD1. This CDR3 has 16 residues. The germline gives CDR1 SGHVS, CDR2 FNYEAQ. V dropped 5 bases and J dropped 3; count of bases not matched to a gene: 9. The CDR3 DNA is TGTGCCAGCAGCGGAATGACAGGGACTCCTAATGAAAAACTGTTTTTT. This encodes CASSGMTGTPNEKLFF. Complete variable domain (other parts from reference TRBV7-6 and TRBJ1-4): GAGVSQSPRYKVTKRGQDVALRCDPISGHVSLYWYRQALGQGPEFLTYFNYEAQQDKSGLPNDRFSAERPEGSISTLTIQRTEQRDSAMYRCASSGMTGTPNEKLFFGSGTQLSVL.

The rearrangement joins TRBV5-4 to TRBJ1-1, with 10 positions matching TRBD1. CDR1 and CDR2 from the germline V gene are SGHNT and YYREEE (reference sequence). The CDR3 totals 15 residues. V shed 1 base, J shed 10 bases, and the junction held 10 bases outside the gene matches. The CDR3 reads CASSLPGQGFMGAFF. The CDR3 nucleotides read TGTGCCAGCAGCTTGCCGGGACAGGGGTTTATGGGAGCTTTCTTT.

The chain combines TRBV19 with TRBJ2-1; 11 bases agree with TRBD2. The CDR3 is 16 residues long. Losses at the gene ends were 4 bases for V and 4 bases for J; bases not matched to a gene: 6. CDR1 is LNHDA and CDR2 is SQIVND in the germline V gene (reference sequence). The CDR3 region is CASSTRTSGWYNEQFF. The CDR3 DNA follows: TGTGCCAGTAGTACCCGGACTAGCGGGTGGTACAATGAGCAGTTCTTC.

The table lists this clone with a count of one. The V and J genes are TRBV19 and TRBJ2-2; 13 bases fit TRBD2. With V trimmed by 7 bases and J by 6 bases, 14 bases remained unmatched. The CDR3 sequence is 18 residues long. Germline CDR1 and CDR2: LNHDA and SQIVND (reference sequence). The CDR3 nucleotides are TGTGCCAGTAAAAGGGAAATCAGACTAGCGGGAGGTTCCGGGGAGCTGTTTTTT. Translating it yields CASKREIRLAGGSGELFF.

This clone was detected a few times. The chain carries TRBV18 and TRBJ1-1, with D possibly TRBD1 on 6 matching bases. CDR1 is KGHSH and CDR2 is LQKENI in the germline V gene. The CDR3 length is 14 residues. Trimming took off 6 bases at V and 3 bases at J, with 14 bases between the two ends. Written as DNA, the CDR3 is TGTGCCAGCTCCAGGACAGCCTCGGACACTGAAGCTTTCTTT. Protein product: CASSRTASDTEAFF.